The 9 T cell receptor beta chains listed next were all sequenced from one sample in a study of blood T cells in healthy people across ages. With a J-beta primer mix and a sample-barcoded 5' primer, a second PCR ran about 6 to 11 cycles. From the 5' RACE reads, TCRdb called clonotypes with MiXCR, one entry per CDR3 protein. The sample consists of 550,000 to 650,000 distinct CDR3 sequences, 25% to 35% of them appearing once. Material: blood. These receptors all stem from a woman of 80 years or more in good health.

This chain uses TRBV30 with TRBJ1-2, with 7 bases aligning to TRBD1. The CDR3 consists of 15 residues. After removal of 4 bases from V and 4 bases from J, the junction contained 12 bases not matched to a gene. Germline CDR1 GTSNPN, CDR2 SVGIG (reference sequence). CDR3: CAWTNRAGGTYGYTF. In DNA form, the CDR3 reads TGTGCCTGGACCAATCGGGCAGGGGGGACCTATGGCTACACCTTC.

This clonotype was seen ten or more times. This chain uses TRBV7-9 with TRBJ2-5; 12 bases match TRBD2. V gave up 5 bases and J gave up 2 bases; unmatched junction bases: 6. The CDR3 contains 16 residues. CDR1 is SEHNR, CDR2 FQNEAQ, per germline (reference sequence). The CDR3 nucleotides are TGTGCCAGCAGCCCGATGACTAGCGGGGGTCAAGAGACCCAGTACTTC. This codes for CASSPMTSGGQETQYF.

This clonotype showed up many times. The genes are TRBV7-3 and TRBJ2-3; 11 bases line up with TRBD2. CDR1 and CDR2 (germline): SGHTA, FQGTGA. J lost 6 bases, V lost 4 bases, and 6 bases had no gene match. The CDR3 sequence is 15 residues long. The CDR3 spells CASSSLAGGSDTQYF. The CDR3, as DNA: TGTGCCAGCAGCTCCCTAGCGGGGGGTTCGGATACGCAGTATTTT.

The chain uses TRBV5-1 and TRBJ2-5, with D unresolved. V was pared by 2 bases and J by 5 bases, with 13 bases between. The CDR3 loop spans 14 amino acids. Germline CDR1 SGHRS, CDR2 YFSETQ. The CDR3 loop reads CASSFGLFMETQYF. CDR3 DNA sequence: TGCGCCAGCAGCTTCGGGTTATTCATGGAGACCCAGTACTTC. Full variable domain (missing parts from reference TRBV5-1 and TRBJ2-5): KAGVTQTPRYLIKTRGQQVTLSCSPISGHRSVSWYQQTPGQGLQFLFEYFSETQRNKGNFPGRFSGRQFSNSRSEMNVSTLELGDSALYLCASSFGLFMETQYFGPGTRLLVL.

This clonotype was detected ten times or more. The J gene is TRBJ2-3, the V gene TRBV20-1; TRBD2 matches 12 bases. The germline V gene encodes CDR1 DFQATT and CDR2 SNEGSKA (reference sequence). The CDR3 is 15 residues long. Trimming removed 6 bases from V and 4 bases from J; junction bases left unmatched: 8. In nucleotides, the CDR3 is TGCAGTGCATTATCTAGCGGGGGGGCAGCAGATACGCAGTATTTT. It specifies CSALSSGGAADTQYF.

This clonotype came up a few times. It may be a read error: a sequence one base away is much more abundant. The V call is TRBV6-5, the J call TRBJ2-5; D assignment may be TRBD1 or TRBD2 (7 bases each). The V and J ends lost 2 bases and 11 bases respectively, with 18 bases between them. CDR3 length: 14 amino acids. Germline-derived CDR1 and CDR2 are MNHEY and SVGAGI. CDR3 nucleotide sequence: TGTGCCAGCAGTTACAGGGAGGGGGCCAATGAGCAGTACTTC. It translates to CASSYREGANEQYF.

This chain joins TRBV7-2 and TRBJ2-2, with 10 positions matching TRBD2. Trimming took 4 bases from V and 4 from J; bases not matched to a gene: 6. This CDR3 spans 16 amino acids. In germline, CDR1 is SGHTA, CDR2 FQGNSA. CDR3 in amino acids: CASSSQRGGFTGELFF. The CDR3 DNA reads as TGTGCCAGCAGCTCCCAGCGGGGGGGCTTCACCGGGGAGCTGTTTTTT.

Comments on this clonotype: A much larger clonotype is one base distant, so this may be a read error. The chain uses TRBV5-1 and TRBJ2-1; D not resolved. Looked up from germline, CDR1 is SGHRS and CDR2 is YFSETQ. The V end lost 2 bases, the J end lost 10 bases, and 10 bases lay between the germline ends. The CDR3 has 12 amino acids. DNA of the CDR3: TGCGCCAGCAGCTTTGGTAGCCACGAGCAGTTCTTC. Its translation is CASSFGSHEQFF. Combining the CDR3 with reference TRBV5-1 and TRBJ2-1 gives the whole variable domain KAGVTQTPRYLIKTRGQQVTLSCSPISGHRSVSWYQQTPGQGLQFLFEYFSETQRNKGNFPGRFSGRQFSNSRSEMNVSTLELGDSALYLCASSFGSHEQFFGPGTRLTVL.

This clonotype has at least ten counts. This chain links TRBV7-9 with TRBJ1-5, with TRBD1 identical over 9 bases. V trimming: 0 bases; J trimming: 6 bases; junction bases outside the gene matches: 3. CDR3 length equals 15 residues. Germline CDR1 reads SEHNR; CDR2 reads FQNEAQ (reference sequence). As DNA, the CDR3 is TGTGCCAGCAGCTTAGCACAGGGGGCGGCTCAGCCCCAGCATTTT. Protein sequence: CASSLAQGAAQPQHF.